The present T cell receptor (beta chain) was sequenced within a study of T cells expressing NK-cell markers. Reanalyzing the 5' RACE reads, TCRdb keeps one entry per CDR3 protein, without DNA. This table lists about 300,000 distinct CDR3 sequences. Regarding this clonotype: Antigen specificity is unknown.

Findings and limits, study-wide: Leadership of the CD3+CD56-NKG2C+ fraction also belonged to these clonotypes in several donors.

This receptor was taken from a woman between 18 and 70 years old in good health. The sequencing input was blood T cells: a sorted CD56 or NKG2C T cell subset, CD4+ or CD8+ T cells, or bulk PBMC T cells (not recorded which).

This CDR3 is CSGGFSYNEQFF. V usage is TRBV29-1 and J usage is TRBJ2-1. The germline gives CDR1 SQVTM, CDR2 ANQGSEA. The CDR3 length is 12 residues.